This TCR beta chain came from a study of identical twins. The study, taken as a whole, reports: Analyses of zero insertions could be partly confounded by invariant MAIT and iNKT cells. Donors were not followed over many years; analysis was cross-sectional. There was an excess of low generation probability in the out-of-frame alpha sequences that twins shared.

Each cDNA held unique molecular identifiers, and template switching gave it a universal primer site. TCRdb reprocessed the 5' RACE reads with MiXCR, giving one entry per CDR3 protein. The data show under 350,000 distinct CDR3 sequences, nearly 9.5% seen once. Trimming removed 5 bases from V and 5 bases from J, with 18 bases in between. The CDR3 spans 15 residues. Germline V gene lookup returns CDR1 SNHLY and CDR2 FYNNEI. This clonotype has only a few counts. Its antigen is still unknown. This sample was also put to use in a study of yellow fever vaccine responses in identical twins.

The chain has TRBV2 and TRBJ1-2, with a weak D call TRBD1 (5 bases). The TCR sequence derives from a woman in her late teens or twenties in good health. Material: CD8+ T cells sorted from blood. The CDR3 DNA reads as TGTGCCAGCAGTATCAACCGGGGCAGCCAATATGGCTACACCTTC. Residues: CASSINRGSQYGYTF.